These T cell receptor beta chains were read from a single sample in a study of blood T cell repertoires in COVID-19. Generated by immunoSEQ multiplex PCR, the TCRdb table keeps only in-frame clones and is missing some. The repertoire consists of about 120,000 clones, with 60% to 80% occurring once and the leading ten covering 16%. Sequenced: peripheral blood. Receptors were obtained from a woman over 75 with active or convalescent COVID-19. CDR3s include the opening cysteine and the closing phenylalanine or tryptophan. Fields, in order: J gene, clone size, V gene, D gene, CDR3 length, CDR3 protein, CDR3 DNA. The D gene is left open where the match is weak. Some rows have no size entry. The others give once, few or many, or a class for an expanded clone.

j_call: TRBJ2-1; clone_size: -; v_call: TRBV11-3; d_call: -; cdr3_length: 12; cdr3_aa: CASSLDTGEQFF; cdr3_nt: TGTGCCAGCAGCTTAGATACGGGGGAGCAGTTCTTC
j_call: TRBJ2-3; clone_size: -; v_call: TRBV7-9; d_call: TRBD2; cdr3_length: 13; cdr3_aa: CASSFLADGTQYF; cdr3_nt: TGTGCCAGCAGCTTTCTAGCGGATGGAACGCAGTATTTT
j_call: TRBJ1-5; clone_size: -; v_call: TRBV7-9; d_call: -; cdr3_length: 14; cdr3_aa: CASSLGRADAPQHF; cdr3_nt: TGTGCCAGCAGCTTGGGCCGCGCTGATGCGCCCCAGCATTTT
j_call: TRBJ2-7; clone_size: -; v_call: TRBV7-2; d_call: -; cdr3_length: 18; cdr3_aa: CASSPKPSYRSHDHEQYF; cdr3_nt: TGTGCCAGCAGCCCAAAACCATCCTACAGGTCGCACGACCACGAGCAGTACTTC
j_call: TRBJ2-3; clone_size: -; v_call: TRBV4-2; d_call: TRBD2; cdr3_length: 16; cdr3_aa: CASSQRGLAGDDTQYF; cdr3_nt: TGTGCCAGCAGCCAAAGGGGGCTAGCGGGAGACGATACGCAGTATTTT
j_call: TRBJ2-6; clone_size: -; v_call: TRBV29-1; d_call: -; cdr3_length: 16; cdr3_aa: CSVEHRSVSGANVLTF; cdr3_nt: TGCAGCGTTGAACATCGGTCGGTCTCTGGGGCCAACGTCCTGACTTTC
j_call: TRBJ2-5; clone_size: many; v_call: TRBV11-2; d_call: -; cdr3_length: 14; cdr3_aa: CASSLGHGQETQYF; cdr3_nt: TGTGCCAGCAGCTTAGGACACGGTCAAGAGACCCAGTACTTC
j_call: TRBJ2-3; clone_size: -; v_call: TRBV5-1; d_call: -; cdr3_length: 14; cdr3_aa: CASSLWPPGHTQYF; cdr3_nt: TGCGCCAGCAGCTTGTGGCCCCCGGGTCATACGCAGTATTTT
j_call: TRBJ1-4; clone_size: -; v_call: TRBV4-1; d_call: TRBD1; cdr3_length: 15; cdr3_aa: CASSQSDRANEKLFF; cdr3_nt: TGCGCCAGCAGCCAAAGCGACAGGGCGAATGAAAAACTGTTTTTT
j_call: TRBJ2-1; clone_size: few; v_call: TRBV4-1; d_call: -; cdr3_length: 18; cdr3_aa: CASSREAPINLPYNEQFF; cdr3_nt: TGCGCCAGCAGCCGAGAGGCCCCCATCAACCTCCCCTACAATGAGCAGTTCTTC
j_call: TRBJ2-7; clone_size: -; v_call: TRBV3-1/TRBV3-2; d_call: TRBD2; cdr3_length: 16; cdr3_aa: CASSQEGGRGGYEQYF; cdr3_nt: TGTGCCAGCAGCCAAGAAGGCGGGAGAGGCGGTTACGAGCAGTACTTC
j_call: TRBJ1-5; clone_size: -; v_call: TRBV18; d_call: -; cdr3_length: 14; cdr3_aa: CASSEGQMNQPQHF; cdr3_nt: TGTGCCAGCTCAGAAGGACAGATGAATCAGCCCCAGCATTTT
j_call: TRBJ2-1; clone_size: -; v_call: TRBV6-6; d_call: TRBD2; cdr3_length: 16; cdr3_aa: CASSPHSGSLYNEQFF; cdr3_nt: TGTGCCAGCAGTCCCCATAGCGGGAGTCTCTACAATGAGCAGTTCTTC
j_call: TRBJ2-2; clone_size: -; v_call: TRBV7-2; d_call: TRBD1; cdr3_length: 15; cdr3_aa: CASSLGQILTGELFF; cdr3_nt: TGTGCCAGCAGCTTGGGACAGATCTTAACCGGGGAGCTGTTTTTT
j_call: TRBJ1-2; clone_size: -; v_call: TRBV9; d_call: -; cdr3_length: 14; cdr3_aa: CASSVDFDSYGYTF; cdr3_nt: TGTGCCAGCAGCGTAGATTTCGACAGTTATGGCTACACCTTC
j_call: TRBJ2-3; clone_size: many; v_call: TRBV3-1/TRBV3-2; d_call: TRBD2; cdr3_length: 16; cdr3_aa: CASSRQREGLTDTQYF; cdr3_nt: TGTGCCAGCAGCCGCCAGCGGGAGGGCCTTACAGATACGCAGTATTTT
j_call: TRBJ2-1; clone_size: -; v_call: TRBV7-8; d_call: TRBD2; cdr3_length: 16; cdr3_aa: CASSPTLGTSSMSEFF; cdr3_nt: TGTGCCAGCAGCCCGACACTTGGGACTAGCTCTATGAGCGAGTTCTTC
j_call: TRBJ1-1; clone_size: -; v_call: TRBV11-3; d_call: TRBD1; cdr3_length: 15; cdr3_aa: CASSKGQGKNTEAFF; cdr3_nt: TGTGCCAGCAGCAAGGGACAGGGAAAGAACACTGAAGCTTTCTTT
j_call: TRBJ1-5; clone_size: -; v_call: TRBV3-1/TRBV3-2; d_call: -; cdr3_length: 14; cdr3_aa: CASSPTAVNQPQHF; cdr3_nt: TGTGCCAGCAGCCCAACCGCAGTCAATCAGCCCCAGCATTTT
j_call: TRBJ2-7; clone_size: -; v_call: TRBV10-3; d_call: -; cdr3_length: 12; cdr3_aa: CAISEAVVGQYF; cdr3_nt: TGTGCCATCAGTGAAGCCGTGGTTGGGCAGTACTTC
j_call: TRBJ2-1; clone_size: few; v_call: TRBV3-1/TRBV3-2; d_call: TRBD2; cdr3_length: 13; cdr3_aa: CASSRKGLVEQFF; cdr3_nt: TGTGCCAGCAGCCGCAAAGGACTAGTTGAGCAGTTCTTC
j_call: TRBJ2-2; clone_size: -; v_call: TRBV4-3; d_call: -; cdr3_length: 16; cdr3_aa: CASSQDKRANTGELFF; cdr3_nt: TGCGCCAGCAGCCAAGATAAGCGGGCGAACACCGGGGAGCTGTTTTTT
j_call: TRBJ1-2; clone_size: few; v_call: TRBV15; d_call: TRBD1; cdr3_length: 17; cdr3_aa: CATSRPGTGAFIYGYTF; cdr3_nt: TGTGCCACCAGCAGACCCGGGACAGGGGCCTTTATTTATGGCTACACCTTC
j_call: TRBJ2-7; clone_size: -; v_call: TRBV5-1; d_call: TRBD1; cdr3_length: 14; cdr3_aa: CASSRDRDSYEQYF; cdr3_nt: TGCGCCAGCAGCAGGGACAGGGACTCCTACGAGCAGTACTTC
j_call: TRBJ1-1; clone_size: once; v_call: TRBV28; d_call: -; cdr3_length: 12; cdr3_aa: CASSLRRDKAFF; cdr3_nt: TGTGCCAGCAGTTTAAGGAGGGATAAGGCTTTCTTT
j_call: TRBJ2-1; clone_size: -; v_call: TRBV19; d_call: TRBD2; cdr3_length: 17; cdr3_aa: CASSSVVGGYLHNEQFF; cdr3_nt: TGTGCCAGTAGTTCCGTTGTGGGGGGGTATCTCCACAATGAGCAGTTCTTC
j_call: TRBJ1-5; clone_size: -; v_call: TRBV5-1; d_call: -; cdr3_length: 15; cdr3_aa: CASSQGVIGNQPQHF; cdr3_nt: TGCGCCAGCAGCCAAGGGGTAATCGGCAATCAGCCCCAGCATTTT
j_call: TRBJ2-3; clone_size: -; v_call: TRBV7-9; d_call: -; cdr3_length: 15; cdr3_aa: CASSRIWQGTDTQYF; cdr3_nt: TGTGCCAGCAGCCGCATTTGGCAGGGCACAGATACGCAGTATTTT
j_call: TRBJ1-1; clone_size: -; v_call: TRBV19; d_call: -; cdr3_length: 16; cdr3_aa: CASTPLRGPFQPEAFF; cdr3_nt: TGTGCCAGTACTCCCTTGCGGGGCCCGTTTCAGCCTGAAGCTTTCTTT
j_call: TRBJ2-4; clone_size: few; v_call: TRBV12-3/TRBV12-4; d_call: -; cdr3_length: 13; cdr3_aa: CASRGLAKNIQYF; cdr3_nt: TGTGCCAGCAGGGGCTTAGCCAAAAACATTCAGTACTTC
j_call: TRBJ2-5; clone_size: -; v_call: TRBV2; d_call: -; cdr3_length: 14; cdr3_aa: CASKGSPGPETQYF; cdr3_nt: TGTGCCAGCAAAGGTTCTCCAGGGCCAGAGACCCAGTACTTC
j_call: TRBJ2-5; clone_size: -; v_call: TRBV5-6; d_call: TRBD1; cdr3_length: 15; cdr3_aa: CAGFRDRSFQETQYF; cdr3_nt: TGTGCCGGCTTCAGGGACAGGAGCTTCCAAGAGACCCAGTACTTC
j_call: TRBJ1-2; clone_size: -; v_call: TRBV7-9; d_call: -; cdr3_length: 15; cdr3_aa: CASSLAALSQYGYTF; cdr3_nt: TGTGCCAGCAGCTTAGCCGCACTAAGTCAATATGGCTACACCTTC
j_call: TRBJ2-6; clone_size: -; v_call: TRBV2; d_call: -; cdr3_length: 16; cdr3_aa: CASRTDSYSGANVLTF; cdr3_nt: TGTGCCAGCAGAACGGACTCCTACTCTGGGGCCAACGTCCTGACTTTC
j_call: TRBJ2-2; clone_size: once; v_call: TRBV25-1; d_call: TRBD2; cdr3_length: 18; cdr3_aa: CASSRGALAGGHTGELFF; cdr3_nt: TGTGCCAGCTCTCGTGGGGCTCTAGCGGGAGGACACACCGGGGAGCTGTTTTTT
j_call: TRBJ2-3; clone_size: -; v_call: TRBV5-1; d_call: -; cdr3_length: 15; cdr3_aa: CASSLQGTLGDTQYF; cdr3_nt: TGCGCCAGCAGCTTGCAGGGCACCCTAGGGGATACGCAGTATTTT
j_call: TRBJ2-5; clone_size: medium-sized; v_call: TRBV5-4; d_call: TRBD2; cdr3_length: 15; cdr3_aa: CASSPGGSGGETQYF; cdr3_nt: TGTGCCAGCAGCCCGGGGGGGAGTGGAGGGGAGACCCAGTACTTC
j_call: TRBJ1-6; clone_size: -; v_call: TRBV27; d_call: TRBD1; cdr3_length: 15; cdr3_aa: CASSLRTGYNSPLHF; cdr3_nt: TGTGCCAGCAGTCTAAGGACAGGTTATAATTCACCCCTCCACTTT
j_call: TRBJ2-2; clone_size: -; v_call: TRBV6-6; d_call: -; cdr3_length: 12; cdr3_aa: CASSYNRGELFF; cdr3_nt: TGTGCCAGCAGTTACAACAGGGGGGAGCTGTTTTTT
j_call: TRBJ1-6; clone_size: -; v_call: TRBV5-6; d_call: -; cdr3_length: 15; cdr3_aa: CASSYRHSYNSPLHF; cdr3_nt: TGTGCCAGCAGCTACCGACATTCCTATAATTCACCCCTCCACTTT
j_call: TRBJ1-1; clone_size: -; v_call: TRBV2; d_call: -; cdr3_length: 13; cdr3_aa: CASSEYPGTEAFF; cdr3_nt: TGTGCCAGCAGTGAATATCCCGGTACGGAAGCTTTCTTT
j_call: TRBJ2-7; clone_size: few; v_call: TRBV28; d_call: -; cdr3_length: 14; cdr3_aa: CASSADYSLYEQYF; cdr3_nt: TGTGCCAGCAGTGCGGACTACTCCCTCTACGAGCAGTACTTC
j_call: TRBJ1-2; clone_size: -; v_call: TRBV6-5; d_call: -; cdr3_length: 13; cdr3_aa: CASSSDFNYGYTF; cdr3_nt: TGTGCCAGCAGTTCAGATTTTAACTATGGCTACACCTTC
j_call: TRBJ1-1; clone_size: -; v_call: TRBV7-2; d_call: -; cdr3_length: 14; cdr3_aa: CANARLGADTEAFF; cdr3_nt: TGTGCCAACGCTCGATTGGGGGCTGACACTGAAGCTTTCTTT
j_call: TRBJ2-3; clone_size: -; v_call: TRBV19; d_call: -; cdr3_length: 15; cdr3_aa: CASSIRRGGTDTQYF; cdr3_nt: TGTGCCAGTAGTATCCGGCGGGGAGGCACAGATACGCAGTATTTT
j_call: TRBJ2-3; clone_size: -; v_call: TRBV14; d_call: -; cdr3_length: 14; cdr3_aa: CASSQGTSGDTQYF; cdr3_nt: TGTGCCAGCAGCCAAGGTACCTCAGGGGATACGCAGTATTTT
j_call: TRBJ2-3; clone_size: -; v_call: TRBV5-1; d_call: TRBD2; cdr3_length: 17; cdr3_aa: CASSQSGSRVWMDTQYF; cdr3_nt: TGCGCCAGCAGCCAAAGCGGGAGTAGGGTTTGGATGGATACGCAGTATTTT
j_call: TRBJ2-1; clone_size: -; v_call: TRBV3-1/TRBV3-2; d_call: -; cdr3_length: 15; cdr3_aa: CASSQAVSSYNEQFF; cdr3_nt: TGTGCCAGCAGCCAAGCTGTGAGCTCCTACAATGAGCAGTTCTTC
j_call: TRBJ2-1; clone_size: -; v_call: TRBV11-3; d_call: -; cdr3_length: 15; cdr3_aa: CASSSIPGVENEQFF; cdr3_nt: TGTGCCAGCAGCTCAATACCGGGAGTAGAGAATGAGCAGTTCTTC
j_call: TRBJ2-1; clone_size: few; v_call: TRBV7-3; d_call: -; cdr3_length: 15; cdr3_aa: CASSLDGSAYNEQFF; cdr3_nt: TGTGCCAGCAGCTTAGACGGGAGTGCCTACAATGAGCAGTTCTTC
j_call: TRBJ2-2; clone_size: -; v_call: TRBV11-2; d_call: TRBD2; cdr3_length: 16; cdr3_aa: CASSTRTSGNTGELFF; cdr3_nt: TGTGCCAGCAGCACGCGGACTAGCGGGAACACCGGGGAGCTGTTTTTT
j_call: TRBJ2-1; clone_size: -; v_call: TRBV5-8; d_call: -; cdr3_length: 14; cdr3_aa: CASSLVGLRREQFF; cdr3_nt: TGTGCCAGCAGCTTGGTGGGTCTCCGGAGAGAGCAGTTCTTC
j_call: TRBJ2-2; clone_size: few; v_call: TRBV7-2; d_call: -; cdr3_length: 16; cdr3_aa: CASSLGGGFNTGELFF; cdr3_nt: TGTGCCAGCAGCTTGGGGGGAGGTTTCAACACCGGGGAGCTGTTTTTT
j_call: TRBJ1-1; clone_size: -; v_call: TRBV2; d_call: -; cdr3_length: 15; cdr3_aa: CASSKQGQGNTEAFF; cdr3_nt: TGTGCCAGCAGTAAACAGGGCCAGGGGAACACTGAAGCTTTCTTT
j_call: TRBJ1-6; clone_size: -; v_call: TRBV28; d_call: -; cdr3_length: 14; cdr3_aa: CASIPFGVGRPLHF; cdr3_nt: TGTGCCAGCATACCCTTCGGGGTAGGAAGACCCCTCCACTTT
j_call: TRBJ1-1; clone_size: -; v_call: TRBV5-1; d_call: -; cdr3_length: 15; cdr3_aa: CASSSLGHKNTEAFF; cdr3_nt: TGCGCCAGCAGCTCGTTAGGACATAAGAACACTGAAGCTTTCTTT
j_call: TRBJ1-4; clone_size: -; v_call: TRBV7-8; d_call: TRBD1; cdr3_length: 14; cdr3_aa: CASSKDRAGKKLFF; cdr3_nt: TGTGCCAGCAGCAAGGACAGGGCAGGGAAAAAACTGTTTTTT
j_call: TRBJ2-1; clone_size: -; v_call: TRBV10-3; d_call: TRBD2; cdr3_length: 15; cdr3_aa: CAISDPREGYNEQFF; cdr3_nt: TGTGCCATCAGTGATCCGCGGGAGGGATACAATGAGCAGTTCTTC
j_call: TRBJ1-5; clone_size: -; v_call: TRBV3-1/TRBV3-2; d_call: -; cdr3_length: 15; cdr3_aa: CASSPRGFGNQPQHF; cdr3_nt: TGTGCCAGCAGCCCCAGGGGATTTGGGAATCAGCCCCAGCATTTT
j_call: TRBJ1-2; clone_size: -; v_call: TRBV28; d_call: TRBD1; cdr3_length: 14; cdr3_aa: CASRRQGDHYGYTF; cdr3_nt: TGTGCCAGCAGGAGACAGGGGGATCATTACGGCTACACCTTC